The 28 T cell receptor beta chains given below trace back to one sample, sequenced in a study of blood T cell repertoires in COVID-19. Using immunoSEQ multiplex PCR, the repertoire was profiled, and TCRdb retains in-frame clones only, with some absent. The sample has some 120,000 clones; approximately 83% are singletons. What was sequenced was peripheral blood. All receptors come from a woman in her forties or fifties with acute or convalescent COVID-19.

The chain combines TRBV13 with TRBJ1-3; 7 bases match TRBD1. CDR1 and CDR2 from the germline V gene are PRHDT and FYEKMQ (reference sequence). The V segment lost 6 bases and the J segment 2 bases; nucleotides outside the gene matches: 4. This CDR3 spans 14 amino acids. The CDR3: CASSYQGAGNTIYF. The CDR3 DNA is TGTGCCAGCAGTTATCAGGGGGCTGGAAACACCATATATTTT.

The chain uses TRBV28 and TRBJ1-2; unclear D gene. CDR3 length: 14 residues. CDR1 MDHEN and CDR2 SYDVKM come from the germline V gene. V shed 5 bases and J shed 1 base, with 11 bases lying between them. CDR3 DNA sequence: TGTGCCAGCAGTGCCGCACTTAATAACTATGGCTACACCTTC. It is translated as CASSAALNNYGYTF.

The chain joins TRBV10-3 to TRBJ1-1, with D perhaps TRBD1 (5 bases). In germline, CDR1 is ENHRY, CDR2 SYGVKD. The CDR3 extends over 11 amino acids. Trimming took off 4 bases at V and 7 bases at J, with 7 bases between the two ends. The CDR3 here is CAISGQNEAFF. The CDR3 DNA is TGTGCCATCAGTGGACAGAATGAAGCTTTCTTT.

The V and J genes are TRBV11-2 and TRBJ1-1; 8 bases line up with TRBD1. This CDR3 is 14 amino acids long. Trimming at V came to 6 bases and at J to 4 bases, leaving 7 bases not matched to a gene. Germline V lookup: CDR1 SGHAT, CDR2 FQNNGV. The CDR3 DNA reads TGTGCCAGCAGGCCACAGGGGGTTGGCACTGAAGCTTTCTTT. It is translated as CASRPQGVGTEAFF.

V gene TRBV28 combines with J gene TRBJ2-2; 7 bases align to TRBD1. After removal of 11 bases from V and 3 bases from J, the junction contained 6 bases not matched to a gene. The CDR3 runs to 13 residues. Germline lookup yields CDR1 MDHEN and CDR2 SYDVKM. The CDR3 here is CAGATGDTGELFF. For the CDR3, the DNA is TGTGCCGGCGCAACAGGGGACACCGGGGAGCTGTTTTTT.

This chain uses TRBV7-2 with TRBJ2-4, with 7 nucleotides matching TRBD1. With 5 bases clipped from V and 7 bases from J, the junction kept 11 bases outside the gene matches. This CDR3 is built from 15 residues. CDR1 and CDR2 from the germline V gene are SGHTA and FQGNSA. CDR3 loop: CASSPTTGVRNIQYF. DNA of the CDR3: TGTGCCAGCAGCCCTACTACAGGGGTGAGGAACATTCAGTACTTC.

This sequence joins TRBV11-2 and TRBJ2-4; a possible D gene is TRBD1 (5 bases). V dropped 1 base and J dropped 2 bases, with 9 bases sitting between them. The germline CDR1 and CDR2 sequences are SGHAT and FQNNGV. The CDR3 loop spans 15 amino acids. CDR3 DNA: TGTGCCAGCAGCTTAGGGGGCGGATCCAAAAACATTCAGTACTTC. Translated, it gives CASSLGGGSKNIQYF.

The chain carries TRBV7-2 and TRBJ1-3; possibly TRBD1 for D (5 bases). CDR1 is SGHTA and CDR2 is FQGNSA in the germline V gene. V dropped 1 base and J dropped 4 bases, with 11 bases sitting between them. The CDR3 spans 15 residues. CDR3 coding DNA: TGTGCCAGCAGCTTAGAAGGGGTGCTCGGAAACACCATATATTTT. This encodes CASSLEGVLGNTIYF.

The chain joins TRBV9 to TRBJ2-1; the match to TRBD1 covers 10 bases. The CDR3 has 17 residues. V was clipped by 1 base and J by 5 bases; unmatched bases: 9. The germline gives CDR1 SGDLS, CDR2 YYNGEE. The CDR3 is CASSVHRDRGTNNEQFF. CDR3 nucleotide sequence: TGTGCCAGCAGCGTACACCGGGACAGGGGAACCAACAATGAGCAGTTCTTC.

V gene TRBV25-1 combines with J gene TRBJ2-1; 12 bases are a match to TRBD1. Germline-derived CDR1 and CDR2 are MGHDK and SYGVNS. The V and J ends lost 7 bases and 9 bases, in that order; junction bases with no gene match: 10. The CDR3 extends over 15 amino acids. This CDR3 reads CASKPGQGALSEQFF. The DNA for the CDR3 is TGTGCCAGCAAGCCGGGACAGGGGGCTCTTAGTGAGCAGTTCTTC.

The CDR3 reads CATAGVPDNQPQHF. DNA for the CDR3: TGTGCCACCGCCGGGGTCCCGGACAATCAGCCCCAGCATTTT. V and J are TRBV6-5 and TRBJ1-5, with D unclear. V lost 10 bases, J lost 3 bases, and 16 bases lay in between. The CDR3 spans 14 residues. CDR1 is MNHEY, CDR2 SVGAGI, per germline.

This CDR3 is CASSGSLAGGSYEQYF. In DNA form, the CDR3 reads TGCGCCAGCAGTGGGTCTTTAGCGGGGGGCTCCTACGAGCAGTACTTC. This chain connects TRBV10-2 to TRBJ2-7; 10 bases map to TRBD2. CDR1 WSHSY and CDR2 SAAADI come from the germline V gene. The CDR3 has 16 amino acids. V gave up 4 bases and J gave up 0 bases; unmatched junction bases: 6.

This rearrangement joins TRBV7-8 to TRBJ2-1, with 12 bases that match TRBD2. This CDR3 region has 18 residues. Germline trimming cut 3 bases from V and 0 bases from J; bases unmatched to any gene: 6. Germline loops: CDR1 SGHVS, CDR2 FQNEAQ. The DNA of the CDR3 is TGTGCCAGCAGCTTCGGACTAGCGGGGCAAAGCTCCTACAATGAGCAGTTCTTC. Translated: CASSFGLAGQSSYNEQFF.

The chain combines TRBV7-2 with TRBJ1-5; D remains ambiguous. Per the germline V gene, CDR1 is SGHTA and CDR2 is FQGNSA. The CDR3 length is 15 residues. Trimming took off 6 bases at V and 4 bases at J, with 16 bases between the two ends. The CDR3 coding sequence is TGTGCCAGCAGTCAATTCAATGGCGGTAATCAGCCCCAGCATTTT. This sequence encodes CASSQFNGGNQPQHF.

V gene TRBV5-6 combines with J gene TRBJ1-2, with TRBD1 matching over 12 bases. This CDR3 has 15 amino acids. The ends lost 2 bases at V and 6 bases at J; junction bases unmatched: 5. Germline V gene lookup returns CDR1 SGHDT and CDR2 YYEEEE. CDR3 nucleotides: TGTGCCAGCAGCTTTTGGGACAGGGGGCACGATGGCTACACCTTC. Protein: CASSFWDRGHDGYTF.

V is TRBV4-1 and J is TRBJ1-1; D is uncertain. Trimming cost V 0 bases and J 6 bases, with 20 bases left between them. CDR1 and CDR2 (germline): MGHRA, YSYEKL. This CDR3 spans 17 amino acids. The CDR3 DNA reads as TGCGCCAGCAGCCAAGACCAATTGGGAGGATCAAGTTCTGAAGCTTTCTTT. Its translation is CASSQDQLGGSSSEAFF.

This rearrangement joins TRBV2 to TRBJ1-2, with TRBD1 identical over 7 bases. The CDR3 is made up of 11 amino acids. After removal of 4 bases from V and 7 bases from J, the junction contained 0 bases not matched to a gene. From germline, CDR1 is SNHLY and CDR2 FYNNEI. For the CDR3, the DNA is TGTGCCAGCAGTGGACAGGGTGGCTACACCTTC. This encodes CASSGQGGYTF.

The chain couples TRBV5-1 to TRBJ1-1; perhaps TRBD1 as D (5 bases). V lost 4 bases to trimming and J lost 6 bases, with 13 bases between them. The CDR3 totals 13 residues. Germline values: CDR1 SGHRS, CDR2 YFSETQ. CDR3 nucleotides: TGCGCCAGCAGCCTTTACGACAGCCCTGAAGCTTTCTTT. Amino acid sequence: CASSLYDSPEAFF.

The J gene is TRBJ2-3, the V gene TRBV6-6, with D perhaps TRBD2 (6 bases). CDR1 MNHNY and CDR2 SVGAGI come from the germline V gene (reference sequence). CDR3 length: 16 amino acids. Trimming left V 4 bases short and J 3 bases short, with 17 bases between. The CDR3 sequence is CASSSRGIDITDTQYF. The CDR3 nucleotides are TGTGCCAGCAGTTCTCGGGGGATCGATATTACAGATACGCAGTATTTT.

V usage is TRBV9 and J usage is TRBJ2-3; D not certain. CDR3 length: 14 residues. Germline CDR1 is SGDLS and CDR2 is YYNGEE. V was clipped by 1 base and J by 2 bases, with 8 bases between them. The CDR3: CASSVRRYTDTQYF. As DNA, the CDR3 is TGTGCCAGCAGCGTAAGGCGGTACACAGATACGCAGTATTTT.

For the CDR3, the DNA is TGTGCCAGCAATGGACAGGGTGTTACTGAGCAGTTCTTC. It translates to CASNGQGVTEQFF. This chain links TRBV2 with TRBJ2-1; 8 bases are a match to TRBD1. CDR1 and CDR2 (germline): SNHLY, FYNNEI. The CDR3 is 13 amino acids. The V gene end was trimmed by 7 bases and the J gene end by 9 bases; junction bases not matched to a gene: 8.

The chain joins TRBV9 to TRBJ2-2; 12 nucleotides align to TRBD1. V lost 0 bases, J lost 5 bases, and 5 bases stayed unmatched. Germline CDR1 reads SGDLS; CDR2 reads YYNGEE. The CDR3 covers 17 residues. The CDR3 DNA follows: TGTGCCAGCAGCGTAGGCGGGACAGGGGGCCGTACCGGGGAGCTGTTTTTT. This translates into CASSVGGTGGRTGELFF.

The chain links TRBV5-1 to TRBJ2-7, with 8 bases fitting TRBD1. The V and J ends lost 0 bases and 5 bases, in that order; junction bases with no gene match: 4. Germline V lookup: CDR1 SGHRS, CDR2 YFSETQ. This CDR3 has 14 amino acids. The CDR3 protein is CASSLGQGANEQYF. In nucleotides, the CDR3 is TGCGCCAGCAGCTTGGGGCAGGGGGCCAACGAGCAGTACTTC. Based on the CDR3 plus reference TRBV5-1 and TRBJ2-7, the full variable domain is KAGVTQTPRYLIKTRGQQVTLSCSPISGHRSVSWYQQTPGQGLQFLFEYFSETQRNKGNFPGRFSGRQFSNSRSEMNVSTLELGDSALYLCASSLGQGANEQYFGPGTRLTVT.

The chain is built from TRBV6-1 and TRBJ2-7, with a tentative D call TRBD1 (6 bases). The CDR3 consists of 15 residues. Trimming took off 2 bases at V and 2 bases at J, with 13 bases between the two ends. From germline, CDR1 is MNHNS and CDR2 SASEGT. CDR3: CASSESSRGPYEQYF. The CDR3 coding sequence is TGTGCCAGCAGTGAATCTTCCAGGGGCCCCTACGAGCAGTACTTC.

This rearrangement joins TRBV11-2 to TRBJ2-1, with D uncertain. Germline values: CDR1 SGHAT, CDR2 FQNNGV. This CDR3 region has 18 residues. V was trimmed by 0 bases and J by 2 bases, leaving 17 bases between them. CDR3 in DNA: TGTGCCAGCAGCTTAGATCGGTTTAAACGAACAGCCTACAATGAGCAGTTCTTC. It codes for CASSLDRFKRTAYNEQFF.

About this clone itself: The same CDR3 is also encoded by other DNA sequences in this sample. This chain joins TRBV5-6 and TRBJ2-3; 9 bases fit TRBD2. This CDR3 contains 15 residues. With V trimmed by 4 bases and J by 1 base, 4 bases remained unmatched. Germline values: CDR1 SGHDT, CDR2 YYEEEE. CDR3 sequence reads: CASSRRTSGTDTQYF. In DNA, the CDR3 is TGTGCCAGCAGCAGGAGGACTAGCGGCACAGATACGCAGTATTTT.

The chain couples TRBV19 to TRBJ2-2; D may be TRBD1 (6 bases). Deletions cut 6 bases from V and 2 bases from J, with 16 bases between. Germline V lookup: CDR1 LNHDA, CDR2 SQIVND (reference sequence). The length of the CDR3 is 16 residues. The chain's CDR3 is CASRVRLQGNTGELFF. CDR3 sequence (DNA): TGTGCCAGTAGAGTCAGATTACAGGGCAACACCGGGGAGCTGTTTTTT.

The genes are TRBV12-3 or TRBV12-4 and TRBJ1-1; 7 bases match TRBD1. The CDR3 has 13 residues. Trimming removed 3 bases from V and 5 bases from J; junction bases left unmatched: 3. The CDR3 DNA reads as TGTGCCAGCAGTTTTAGGGGGCGTACTGAAGCTTTCTTT. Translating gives CASSFRGRTEAFF.